This TCR beta chain was captured in a study of shared clonotypes between healthy human individuals. Using immunoSEQ multiplex PCR, the repertoire was profiled, and TCRdb retains in-frame clones only, with some absent. The sample has 2 million to 3 million clones; around 94% are singletons. There are 15 residues in the CDR3. Germline CDR1 reads SGHRS; CDR2 reads YFSETQ. The J segment lost 16 bases and the V segment lost 0 bases, leaving 14 bases of the junction unmatched. What was sequenced was naive CD4+ T cells sorted from blood. Subset described: CD45RA+ positively selected. This TCR came from a man younger than 35 in good health. J is TRBJ2-2 and V is TRBV5-1; 8 bases fit TRBD2. CDR3 coding DNA: TGCGCCAGCAGCTTGGTTAGCGGGGCAGGGTCCCCCACGTTTTTT. It encodes CASSLVSGAGSPTFF.